The 22 T cell receptor beta chains in this list originate from one sample, sequenced in a study of PD-L1 blockade in urothelial cancer. Indicated time point: pretreatment peripheral blood. Using immunoSEQ multiplex PCR, the repertoire was profiled, and TCRdb retains in-frame clones only, with some absent. The sample yields 95,000 or so clones, over 75% seen once. Sequenced here: PBMCs, sampled around atezolizumab (anti-PD-L1) treatment. All receptors come from a man aged 55 to 69 with urothelial cancer.

The chain is built from TRBV28 and TRBJ2-5; weak D call: TRBD1 (6 bases). V lost 5 bases, J lost 5 bases, and 15 bases lay in between. There are 14 residues in the CDR3. Germline assignment: CDR1 MDHEN and CDR2 SYDVKM. This CDR3 reads CASSRRGRRETQYF. As DNA, the CDR3 is TGTGCCAGCAGTCGCAGGGGCCGGAGGGAGACCCAGTACTTC.

The V and J genes are TRBV7-2 and TRBJ2-7, with TRBD2 matching 9 bases. This CDR3 spans 15 amino acids. The germline V gene encodes CDR1 SGHTA and CDR2 FQGNSA. V lost 5 bases, J lost 0 bases, and 5 bases stayed unmatched. The CDR3: CASSPLAGFSYEQYF. The CDR3 DNA reads TGTGCCAGCAGCCCTCTAGCGGGGTTCTCCTACGAGCAGTACTTC.

The V call is TRBV7-2, the J call TRBJ1-2; 8 bases map to TRBD1. The CDR3 runs 12 residues. Germline V CDR1 and CDR2: SGHTA, FQGNSA. J was trimmed by 8 bases and V by 5 bases; bases with no gene match: 4. In DNA, the CDR3 is TGTGCCAGCAGCCACAGGGGGGGAGGCTACACCTTC. Encoded protein: CASSHRGGGYTF.

This clone is a singleton in its sample. The V gene is TRBV5-5, the J gene TRBJ1-1; TRBD1 agrees at 9 bases. V gave up 3 bases and J gave up 5 bases; unmatched junction bases: 8. Germline-derived CDR1 and CDR2 are SGHKS and YYEKEE (reference sequence). The CDR3 sequence is 15 residues long. The CDR3 is CASSWQTGQGTEAFF. The CDR3 DNA is TGTGCCAGCAGCTGGCAGACAGGACAGGGGACTGAAGCTTTCTTT.

This chain joins TRBV10-3 and TRBJ2-1; TRBD1 matches at 8 bases. Germline CDR1 ENHRY, CDR2 SYGVKD. The CDR3 is 16 amino acids. V gave up 0 bases and J gave up 5 bases; unmatched junction bases: 6. CDR3: CAISESRTGRDNEQFF. In DNA form, the CDR3 reads TGTGCCATCAGTGAGTCTAGGACAGGGCGCGACAATGAGCAGTTCTTC.

The chain carries TRBV5-1 and TRBJ2-5; D perhaps matches TRBD2 (5 bases). Germline-derived CDR1 and CDR2 are SGHRS and YFSETQ. This CDR3 has 14 residues. Trimming took 3 bases from V and 1 from J, leaving 10 bases between them. DNA for the CDR3: TGCGCCAGCAGCTCCGCGAGCGGCCAAGAGACCCAGTACTTC. Protein product: CASSSASGQETQYF.

The chain uses TRBV27 and TRBJ2-7; 7 nucleotides align to TRBD1. With 5 bases clipped from V and 9 bases from J, the junction kept 7 bases outside the gene matches. In germline, CDR1 is MNHEY, CDR2 SMNVEV (reference sequence). There are 12 residues in the CDR3. CDR3 region: CASSPRQGLQYF. The CDR3 nucleotides read TGTGCCAGCAGTCCCCGACAGGGTTTGCAGTACTTC.

The table lists this clone with a few counts. The chain couples TRBV9 to TRBJ2-3, with D unresolved. Trimming left V 0 bases short and J 2 bases short, with 10 bases between. Germline-derived CDR1 and CDR2 are SGDLS and YYNGEE. This CDR3 contains 15 residues. The chain's CDR3 is CASSVAERTTDTQYF. DNA for the CDR3: TGTGCCAGCAGCGTAGCTGAGCGCACCACAGATACGCAGTATTTT.

The J gene is TRBJ1-2, the V gene TRBV28; D not certain. CDR1 is MDHEN and CDR2 is SYDVKM in the germline V gene. V was cut by 5 bases and J by 6 bases, with 16 bases left in between. CDR3 length equals 14 residues. This CDR3 reads CASSEWREGNGYTF. The CDR3 DNA reads as TGTGCCAGCAGTGAGTGGCGGGAAGGCAATGGCTACACCTTC.

The chain recombines TRBV14 with TRBJ1-2; D not resolved. V was shortened by 0 bases and J by 7 bases, with 12 bases between the two germline ends. This CDR3 contains 14 residues. Germline V gene sequence: CDR1 SGHDN, CDR2 FVKESK. The CDR3 sequence: CASSQDAGYGGYTF. CDR3 DNA sequence: TGTGCCAGCAGCCAAGACGCGGGTTATGGTGGCTACACCTTC.

The chain employs TRBV2 and TRBJ2-1, with D possibly matching TRBD1 (6 bases). With 3 bases removed from V and 1 base from J, the gap between germline ends came to 10 bases. Germline V gene data show CDR1 as SNHLY and CDR2 as FYNNEI. This CDR3 is built from 15 residues. CDR3 residues: CASSDSGHSYNEQFF. The CDR3 DNA sequence: TGTGCCAGCAGTGATTCGGGACATTCCTACAATGAGCAGTTCTTC.

The J gene is TRBJ2-1, the V gene TRBV19; D is perhaps TRBD2 (5 bases). CDR3 length equals 12 residues. Per germline, CDR1 LNHDA and CDR2 SQIVND (reference sequence). Trimming cost V 6 bases and J 15 bases, with 18 bases left between them. The CDR3 spells CASRFEAGLWFF. The CDR3 coding sequence is TGTGCCAGTAGGTTTGAGGCGGGTCTGTGGTTCTTC.

V gene TRBV7-9 combines with J gene TRBJ2-7, with 15 bases aligning to TRBD2. Losses at the gene ends were 8 bases for V and 5 bases for J; bases not matched to a gene: 7. The CDR3 is made up of 15 amino acids. Germline CDR1 is SEHNR and CDR2 is FQNEAQ (reference sequence). The CDR3 reads CASGPGLAGGDEQYF. Here the CDR3 DNA reads TGTGCCAGCGGCCCCGGACTAGCGGGAGGGGACGAGCAGTACTTC.

This chain links TRBV4-3 with TRBJ2-7, with a weak D call TRBD2 (5 bases). Germline V gene data show CDR1 as LGHNA and CDR2 as YSLEER. The V end was cut by 0 bases, the J end by 6 bases, with 15 bases between. The CDR3 length is 15 residues. CDR3 sequence reads: CASSQDQTGNSEQYF. The DNA for the CDR3 is TGCGCCAGCAGCCAAGATCAAACGGGGAATTCCGAGCAGTACTTC.

V gene TRBV7-3 combines with J gene TRBJ2-5; possible D gene TRBD2, 6 bases. V shed 5 bases and J shed 0 bases, with 10 bases lying between them. The V gene's germline CDR1 is SGHTA and CDR2 FQGTGA. This CDR3 is 14 amino acids long. In DNA, the CDR3 is TGTGCCAGCAGCCAAGGGACTCACCAAGAGACCCAGTACTTC. Translated: CASSQGTHQETQYF.

This chain connects TRBV7-6 to TRBJ2-5, with D possibly TRBD2 on 6 matching bases. Germline CDR1 SGHVS, CDR2 FNYEAQ. With 5 bases removed from V and 4 bases from J, the gap between germline ends came to 8 bases. The CDR3 sequence is 12 residues long. In DNA form, the CDR3 reads TGTGCCAGCAGCGCCGGGGGAGAGACCCAGTACTTC. It yields the protein CASSAGGETQYF.

The J gene is TRBJ2-2, the V gene TRBV6-1, with 12 bases fitting TRBD2. The J segment lost 5 bases and the V segment lost 4 bases, leaving 5 bases of the junction unmatched. CDR1 is MNHNS, CDR2 SASEGT, per germline. This CDR3 has 16 residues. In DNA form, the CDR3 reads TGTGCCAGCAGTGGCCTGACTAGCGGGGGAACCGGGGAGCTGTTTTTT. It is translated as CASSGLTSGGTGELFF.

The rearrangement joins TRBV4-1 to TRBJ2-7, with TRBD1 identical over 9 bases. J gave up 5 bases and V 4 bases, and 9 bases lay outside the gene matches. Germline CDR1 MGHRA, CDR2 YSYEKL. This CDR3 has 15 residues. Written as DNA, the CDR3 is TGCGCCAGCAGCCGGTCCGGGACAGGGATCAACGAGCAGTACTTC. It is translated as CASSRSGTGINEQYF.

CDR3 in amino acids: CASSSGVTEAFF. CDR3 nucleotides: TGTGCCAGCAGTTCAGGGGTCACTGAAGCTTTCTTT. The V call is TRBV28, the J call TRBJ1-1; D might be TRBD1 (6 bases). Per the germline V gene, CDR1 is MDHEN and CDR2 is SYDVKM. Trimming stripped 4 bases from V and 4 bases from J, with 7 bases between. The CDR3 totals 12 residues.

The rearrangement uses TRBV18 and TRBJ2-1, with 8 nucleotides matching TRBD2. From germline, CDR1 is KGHSH and CDR2 LQKENI. The CDR3 contains 14 residues. The junction had 9 bases not matched to a gene; V was cut back by 1 base and J by 13 bases. In DNA, the CDR3 is TGTGCCAGCTCACCACGTGCGCGGGAGGATCCCCAGTTCTTC. Its protein is CASSPRAREDPQFF.

This rearrangement joins TRBV29-1 to TRBJ1-4; TRBD1 aligns across 7 bases. The J segment lost 4 bases and the V segment lost 5 bases, leaving 4 bases of the junction unmatched. Germline V gene lookup returns CDR1 SQVTM and CDR2 ANQGSEA. The CDR3 is 13 amino acids. Here the CDR3 DNA reads TGCAGCGTTAAACAGGGGAATAATGAAAAACTGTTTTTT. Translating it yields CSVKQGNNEKLFF.

This chain joins TRBV7-3 and TRBJ2-1, with 9 nucleotides matching TRBD2. Trimming removed 5 bases from V and 8 bases from J; junction bases left unmatched: 10. CDR3 size: 15 residues. From germline, CDR1 is SGHTA and CDR2 FQGTGA. The CDR3 region has the DNA TGTGCCAGCAGCCCCCCCGGGCGGGGGGGGGATGAGCAGTTCTTC. It translates to CASSPPGRGGDEQFF. The whole variable domain, filled in from reference TRBV7-3 and TRBJ2-1, reads GAGVSQTPSNKVTEKGKYVELRCDPISGHTALYWYRQSLGQGPEFLIYFQGTGAADDSGLPNDRFFAVRPEGSVSTLKIQRTERGDSAVYLCASSPPGRGGDEQFFGPGTRLTVL.